This entry lists 28 T cell receptor beta chains sequenced from one sample in a study of blood T cell repertoires in COVID-19. The table came from immunoSEQ multiplex PCR; TCRdb's copy has only in-frame clones and leaves some out. The sample comprises a few hundred thousand clones, about 89% of which are singletons, and approximately 9.8% rests with the top ten. The material sequenced was PBMCs or T cells enriched from blood (not recorded which). The receptor source for this set is a woman between 35 and 50 years old who had recovered from COVID-19.

The gene calls are TRBV21-1 and TRBJ2-5; the D call TRBD1 from the table was never checked on the DNA. TRBV21-1 represents a pseudogene. The CDR3 totals 17 residues. The chain's CDR3 is CASSKAWAGGCQETQYF. The CDR3 coding sequence is TGTGCCAGCAGCAAAGCGTGGGCAGGGGGCTGTCAAGAGACCCAGTACTTC.

The chain couples TRBV10-3 to TRBJ2-1; 7 bases fit TRBD2. The CDR3 consists of 17 residues. Germline V gene data show CDR1 as ENHRY and CDR2 as SYGVKD. V was clipped by 2 bases and J by 3 bases; unmatched bases: 10. CDR3 nucleotide sequence: TGTGCCATCAGTGAGCCCCTGGCTAGCGGTAACTACAATGAGCAGTTCTTC. It specifies CAISEPLASGNYNEQFF.

This clone has only one observation. The chain uses TRBV18 and TRBJ1-1; D perhaps matches TRBD1 (5 bases). This CDR3 region has 15 residues. V lost 2 bases, J lost 0 bases, and 10 bases lay in between. Germline values: CDR1 KGHSH, CDR2 LQKENI. DNA for the CDR3: TGTGCCAGCTCACCATTACAGGCCTTGAACACTGAAGCTTTCTTT. It encodes CASSPLQALNTEAFF. The variable domain in full, completed from reference TRBV18 and TRBJ1-1, reads NAGVMQNPRHLVRRRGQEARLRCSPMKGHSHVYWYRQLPEEGLKFMVYLQKENIIDESGMPKERFSAEFPKEGPSILRIQQVVRGDSAAYFCASSPLQALNTEAFFGQGTRLTVV.

V usage is TRBV7-2 and J usage is TRBJ2-3; 8 bases fit TRBD2. Germline CDR1 SGHTA, CDR2 FQGNSA. The CDR3 contains 16 residues. The J segment lost 4 bases and the V segment lost 5 bases, leaving 11 bases of the junction unmatched. The CDR3 region is CASSPSGRGVADTQYF. CDR3 bases: TGTGCCAGCAGCCCATCTGGGCGGGGGGTGGCAGATACGCAGTATTTT.

In this sample, this clone turned up once. The chain employs TRBV30 and TRBJ1-2; D gene uncertain. This CDR3 contains 13 residues. The V gene lost 1 base and the J gene lost 7 bases, with 13 bases spanning the gap. The germline CDR1 and CDR2 sequences are GTSNPN and SVGIG (reference sequence). CDR3 loop: CAWSGSLGGGYTF. For the CDR3, the DNA is TGTGCCTGGAGTGGGTCCCTCGGAGGTGGCTACACCTTC.

The rearrangement uses TRBV11-3 and TRBJ2-5, with TRBD2 as a possible D gene (6 bases). The CDR3 length is 17 residues. V lost 3 bases and J lost 0, with 17 bases in between. Germline V gene lookup returns CDR1 SGHNT and CDR2 YENEEA. In nucleotides, the CDR3 is TGTGCCAGCAGCTTTGGACTATGGCTCCAGTACCAAGAGACCCAGTACTTC. Encoded protein: CASSFGLWLQYQETQYF.

The chain has TRBV19 and TRBJ2-5; 9 positions agree with TRBD2. J lost 2 bases, V lost 4 bases, and 2 bases had no gene match. The CDR3 sequence is 14 residues long. CDR1 and CDR2 (germline): LNHDA, SQIVND (reference sequence). The CDR3: CASSTAGGQETQYF. CDR3 bases: TGTGCCAGTAGTACGGCGGGGGGGCAAGAGACCCAGTACTTC.

The chain couples TRBV19 to TRBJ2-7, with 10 bases fitting TRBD1. The CDR3 consists of 16 residues. V dropped 4 bases and J dropped 3; count of bases not matched to a gene: 9. Germline-derived CDR1 and CDR2 are LNHDA and SQIVND (reference sequence). The CDR3 loop reads CASSTPGQGYGYEQYF. CDR3 in DNA: TGTGCCAGTAGTACACCGGGACAGGGGTACGGCTACGAGCAGTACTTC.

This clone was seen only a few times. The rearrangement joins TRBV6-5 to TRBJ2-2, with TRBD2 matching 9 bases. From germline, CDR1 is MNHEY and CDR2 SVGAGI. This CDR3 is built from 16 residues. After removal of 2 bases from V and 5 bases from J, the junction contained 6 bases not matched to a gene. This chain's CDR3 is CASSYASGTATGELFF. DNA of the CDR3: TGTGCCAGCAGTTACGCTAGCGGGACTGCTACCGGGGAGCTGTTTTTT.

The CDR3 bases are TGTGCCAGCTCTCCGACCCCTTGGGAGCTCAGTCCCTCCTACGAGCAGTACTTC. Translating it yields CASSPTPWELSPSYEQYF. The chain links TRBV18 to TRBJ2-7; D is possibly TRBD2 (5 bases). Germline V gene sequence: CDR1 KGHSH, CDR2 LQKENI. The CDR3 spans 18 residues. Trimming cost V 6 bases and J 0 bases, with 24 bases left between them.

The rearrangement joins TRBV27 to TRBJ1-5; unclear D gene. Germline V gene data show CDR1 as MNHEY and CDR2 as SMNVEV (reference sequence). CDR3 length: 20 amino acids. Trimming stripped 2 bases from V and 2 bases from J, with 25 bases between. The CDR3 sequence is CASSLPFVAPPYIRNQPQHF. In DNA form, the CDR3 reads TGTGCCAGCAGTTTACCCTTTGTGGCCCCACCTTATATACGCAATCAGCCCCAGCATTTT.

The chain uses TRBV11-3 and TRBJ2-5; 13 nucleotides align to TRBD2. The CDR3 spans 15 residues. The V segment lost 5 bases and the J segment 5 bases; nucleotides outside the gene matches: 5. Germline V gene sequence: CDR1 SGHNT, CDR2 YENEEA. The CDR3 here is CASSTQTSGRETQYF. CDR3 in DNA: TGTGCCAGCAGCACCCAGACTAGCGGGAGGGAGACCCAGTACTTC.

The chain uses TRBV7-9 and TRBJ1-3; TRBD1 aligns across 8 bases. V lost 8 bases and J lost 4; bases outside the gene matches: 4. CDR3 length: 13 amino acids. Germline V gives CDR1 SEHNR, CDR2 FQNEAQ (reference sequence). CDR3 sequence: CASLTGAGNTIYF. The CDR3 DNA reads TGTGCCAGCCTGACAGGGGCAGGAAACACCATATATTTT.

V and J are TRBV21-1 and TRBJ2-1; the table's TRBD2 call for D was not verified on the DNA. TRBV21-1 is a pseudogene segment. This CDR3 region has 16 residues. CDR3 loop: CASSKVRDLGYNEQFF. The CDR3 nucleotides read TGTGCCAGCAGCAAAGTTCGGGATCTAGGGTACAATGAGCAGTTCTTC.

The rearrangement links TRBV7-9 to TRBJ2-1; 9 positions agree with TRBD2. V lost 5 bases to trimming and J lost 7 bases; unmatched junction nucleotides: 15. The CDR3 is made up of 17 amino acids. CDR1 is SEHNR, CDR2 FQNEAQ, per germline (reference sequence). The CDR3 loop reads CASSPRLGSGSRNEQFF. In nucleotides, the CDR3 is TGTGCCAGCAGCCCCCGTTTGGGTAGCGGGAGTAGGAATGAGCAGTTCTTC.

The chain is built from TRBV28 and TRBJ2-7; 7 bases agree with TRBD2. V was clipped by 3 bases and J by 3 bases; unmatched bases: 8. The CDR3 has 15 residues. Germline V lookup: CDR1 MDHEN, CDR2 SYDVKM. The CDR3 reads CASSLGGEDSYEQYF. The CDR3 DNA reads as TGTGCCAGCAGTTTGGGGGGGGAGGATAGCTACGAGCAGTACTTC.

As for this clone: At one end the junction does not follow the germline gene, possibly because of a read error. The chain has TRBV10-3 and TRBJ2-5; TRBD2 matches at 10 bases. The CDR3 is 12 residues long. Germline lookup yields CDR1 ENHRY and CDR2 SYGVKD. CDR3 DNA sequence: TGTGCCATCAGTGAGTCACTAGCGGGGTTGAACTTC. As protein: CAISESLAGLNF.

This clone was counted a single time. J is TRBJ2-7 and V is TRBV4-3; 8 bases map to TRBD2. The CDR3 consists of 14 residues. Germline V lookup: CDR1 LGHNA, CDR2 YSLEER. J was trimmed by 4 bases and V by 4 bases; bases with no gene match: 6. The chain's CDR3 is CASSPAGERYEQYF. The CDR3 DNA follows: TGCGCCAGCAGCCCAGCGGGAGAGAGGTACGAGCAGTACTTC.

The rearrangement uses TRBV2 and TRBJ1-1; D is undetermined. Per germline, CDR1 SNHLY and CDR2 FYNNEI. The V gene lost 5 bases and the J gene lost 0 bases, with 7 bases spanning the gap. This CDR3 is 13 amino acids long. The CDR3 bases are TGTGCCAGCAGTACAGACATGAACACTGAAGCTTTCTTT. This gives the protein CASSTDMNTEAFF.

The V gene is TRBV4-2, the J gene TRBJ2-1; D is unresolved. Germline V lookup: CDR1 LGHNA, CDR2 YNFKEQ. Trimming took 4 bases from V and 7 from J, leaving 8 bases between them. This CDR3 comprises 12 residues. The DNA for the CDR3 is TGTGCCAGCAGCCTGTCCCATAATGAGCAGTTCTTC. Translated: CASSLSHNEQFF.

The V and J genes are TRBV29-1 and TRBJ2-7, with D maybe TRBD1 (5 bases). Germline CDR1 SQVTM, CDR2 ANQGSEA. The CDR3 has 13 residues. V was pared by 3 bases and J by 0 bases, with 9 bases between. DNA for the CDR3: TGCAGCGTTGAGCAGGGTAGCTCCTACGAGCAGTACTTC. This gives the protein CSVEQGSSYEQYF.

The chain uses TRBV18 and TRBJ2-7, with 9 bases fitting TRBD1. Germline CDR1 and CDR2: KGHSH and LQKENI. V was pared by 3 bases and J by 5 bases, with 8 bases of the junction left unmatched. The CDR3 spans 15 residues. CDR3 coding DNA: TGTGCCAGCTCACCGACGGGACAGGGTAATCACGAGCAGTACTTC. Amino acid sequence: CASSPTGQGNHEQYF.

The rearrangement uses TRBV7-9 and TRBJ2-1; 12 nucleotides agree with TRBD2. Germline V CDR1 and CDR2: SEHNR, FQNEAQ (reference sequence). V lost 6 bases and J lost 7; bases outside the gene matches: 4. The CDR3 has 14 residues. CDR3 protein: CASRLLAGGNEQFF. The CDR3 DNA follows: TGTGCCAGCAGGCTGCTAGCGGGAGGGAATGAGCAGTTCTTC. The entire variable domain, with the rest obtained from reference TRBV7-9 and TRBJ2-1, is as follows: DTGVSQNPRHKITKRGQNVTFRCDPISEHNRLYWYRQTLGQGPEFLTYFQNEAQLEKSRLLSDRFSAERPKGSFSTLEIQRTEQGDSAMYLCASRLLAGGNEQFFGPGTRLTVL.

V is TRBV28 and J is TRBJ1-5; D gene uncertain. Trimming removed 11 bases from V and 2 bases from J, with 13 bases in between. Germline V CDR1 and CDR2: MDHEN, SYDVKM. This CDR3 comprises 13 residues. The CDR3 region is CALMGTGNQPQHF. The CDR3 region has the DNA TGTGCCTTAATGGGCACAGGCAATCAGCCCCAGCATTTT.

V and J are TRBV5-6 and TRBJ2-3; TRBD1 matches 7 bases. J gave up 2 bases and V 4 bases, and 19 bases lay outside the gene matches. This CDR3 has 19 amino acids. From germline, CDR1 is SGHDT and CDR2 YYEEEE. The CDR3 nucleotides are TGTGCCAGCAGCCTAGAATCCGGGACAGTCCTAGCCCTCACAGATACGCAGTATTTT. Amino acids: CASSLESGTVLALTDTQYF.

The V gene is TRBV29-1, the J gene TRBJ2-1; the match to TRBD2 covers 10 bases. The CDR3 sequence is 14 residues long. V was clipped by 6 bases and J by 4 bases; unmatched bases: 6. Germline V gene lookup returns CDR1 SQVTM and CDR2 ANQGSEA. In DNA form, the CDR3 reads TGCAGCGTACCTGGGACTAGCGTATACAATGAGCAGTTCTTC. This codes for CSVPGTSVYNEQFF.

This chain joins TRBV6-5 and TRBJ1-1, with 7 bases aligning to TRBD1. The V gene's germline CDR1 is MNHEY and CDR2 SVGAGI. V shed 3 bases, J shed 6 bases, and the junction held 10 bases outside the gene matches. The CDR3 totals 15 residues. DNA for the CDR3: TGTGCCAGCAGTTATGACCCAGGGGGAGGCCCTGAAGCTTTCTTT. Its protein is CASSYDPGGGPEAFF.

This chain connects TRBV28 to TRBJ1-3; no firm D call. V was pared by 7 bases and J by 4 bases, with 8 bases between. CDR1 is MDHEN and CDR2 is SYDVKM in the germline V gene. The CDR3 has 12 residues. The CDR3 loop is CASKSTGNTIYF. The DNA of the CDR3 is TGTGCCAGCAAATCCACAGGAAACACCATATATTTT.